This TCR beta chain stems from a study of early T cells in non-severe SARS-CoV-2 infection. Across the study: Bulk RNA from unsorted whole blood was sequenced; chains were unpaired.

After removal of 3 bases from V and 11 bases from J, the junction contained 11 bases not matched to a gene. The CDR3 has 15 residues. cDNA molecules, individually, were tagged with unique molecular identifiers. Each CDR3 protein gets one entry after TCRdb re-called the 5' RACE reads with MiXCR. The sample has around 60,000 distinct CDR3 sequences; 12% are singletons. Points from the study as a whole: Matches to VDJdb favored anti-spike CD8 responses and missed private and CD4 specificities.

This clonotype has ten or more counts. As yet, its antigen is unknown. The sequencing input was whole blood. The origin of this receptor is an adult who was a healthcare worker with PCR-confirmed SARS-CoV-2 infection or an uninfected control (not recorded which). The genes are TRBV12-3 or TRBV12-4 and TRBJ1-1, with 11 bases matching TRBD1. CDR3 protein: CASSFQDRGPGKAFF. Written as DNA, the CDR3 is TGTGCCAGCAGTTTCCAGGACAGGGGGCCGGGCAAGGCTTTCTTT.